This is a list of T cell receptor beta chains from one sample in a study of response to subunit inactivated influenza vaccine. TCRdb independently ran MiXCR on the RT-PCR reads; one entry per CDR3 protein. The data show a few hundred thousand distinct CDR3 sequences, with roughly 11% seen just once and over 9.5% held by the top ten. Sequences were derived from PBMCs from blood, sampled roughly 46 days after vaccination. The origin of the receptors is a man aged 45 to 65 who received an inactivated influenza vaccine. CDR3s include the opening cysteine and the closing phenylalanine or tryptophan. The D gene is left open where the match is weak. Size is stated for part of the rows, as once, few or many counts, or as a class when the clone is expanded.

clone_size j_call v_call d_call cdr3_nt cdr3_aa
many TRBJ2-5 TRBV21-1 NA TGTGCCAGCAGCGGAACGGACAGTCAAGAGACCCAGTACTTC CASSGTDSQETQYF
NA TRBJ2-1 TRBV24-1 NA TGTGCCACCAGTGATTGGGCGGTCGGGGGGCGCGGTGAGCAGTTCTTC CATSDWAVGGRGEQFF
NA TRBJ2-1 TRBV5-6 NA TGTGCCAGCAGCTTGGAACTAGTACCCTACAATGAGCAGTTCTTC CASSLELVPYNEQFF
few TRBJ2-1 TRBV4-3 NA TGCGCCAGCAGCCAAGTAGCGACCGCGACTGCCAATGAGCAGTTCTTC CASSQVATATANEQFF
few TRBJ2-1 TRBV5-1 TRBD1 TGCGCCAGCAGCTTGTTGGGGGAGACAGGGTACAATGAGCAGTTCTTC CASSLLGETGYNEQFF
few TRBJ1-3 TRBV12-3/TRBV12-4 NA TGTGCCAGCAGTTTAGGGCTGACAAGCTCTGGAAACACCATATATTTT CASSLGLTSSGNTIYF
NA TRBJ1-6 TRBV7-2 NA TGTGCCAGCAGCTTAAAAGGAATCAGTGGGGTTTCACCCCTCCACTTT CASSLKGISGVSPLHF
many TRBJ2-5 TRBV5-1 NA TGCGCCAGCAGCTGGGGAGAGACCCAGTACTTC CASSWGETQYF
many TRBJ1-2 TRBV5-6 NA TGTGCCAGCAGCTTGGCGGGGTTTGACGATGGCTACACCTTC CASSLAGFDDGYTF
many TRBJ2-1 TRBV7-2 NA TGTGCCAGCAGCCAGAGGGCAGGGGCCAGCAATGAGCAGTTCTTC CASSQRAGASNEQFF
many TRBJ2-3 TRBV12-3/TRBV12-4 NA TGTGCCAGCAGTTTACCCCACTCCGGGATAAAGACGCAGTATTTT CASSLPHSGIKTQYF
many TRBJ2-7 TRBV12-3/TRBV12-4 NA TGTGCCAGCAGTTTAGCGCAGAGTTCCGAGCAGTACTTC CASSLAQSSEQYF
NA TRBJ2-7 TRBV5-1 NA TGCGCCAGCAGCTCACGGGGGGCCCTGACTACCTACGAGCAGTACTTC CASSSRGALTTYEQYF
NA TRBJ2-1 TRBV5-4 NA TGTGCCAGCAGCTTGGCCCCAGCGACCTACAATGAGCAGTTCTTC CASSLAPATYNEQFF
few TRBJ2-1 TRBV29-1 NA TGCAGCGTTGAAGCGGTGGTGGTCGGGTATACGTCCCGGGGCGGGGTTGGGCAGTTCTTC CSVEAVVVGYTSRGGVGQFF
NA TRBJ2-3 TRBV7-9 NA TGTGCCAGCAGGACAGCCCACAAGAGCGCAGATACGCAGTATTTT CASRTAHKSADTQYF